These 24 T cell receptor beta chains share one sample of origin, sequenced in a study of blood T cells in healthy people across ages. Through a sample-barcoded 5' primer and a J-beta primer mix, a second PCR was run for roughly 6 to 12 cycles. TCRdb called the 5' RACE reads again in MiXCR, with one record for every CDR3 protein. The data contain around 700,000 distinct CDR3 sequences, more than 20% of them singletons. These records were also assigned to another study, of T cells of mothers and their children.

Sequencing was performed on blood. These receptors came from a boy younger than 18 in good health.

This chain connects TRBV6-5 to TRBJ1-4; tentative D call: TRBD1 (6 bases). The CDR3 totals 18 residues. V lost 0 bases to trimming and J lost 8 bases, with 22 bases between them. Germline CDR1 and CDR2: MNHEY and SVGAGI. CDR3 sequence reads: CASSYSYRDGPIEEKLFF. The CDR3 DNA is TGTGCCAGCAGTTACTCTTACAGGGATGGCCCGATCGAGGAAAAACTGTTTTTT.

The chain links TRBV12-3 or TRBV12-4 to TRBJ1-5; 7 nucleotides match TRBD1. Trimming removed 4 bases from V and 3 bases from J; junction bases left unmatched: 6. The CDR3 consists of 15 residues. The CDR3 nucleotides are TGTGCCAGCAGTTACAAGGGACAGTCCAATCAGCCCCAGCATTTT. It is translated as CASSYKGQSNQPQHF.

The table lists this clonotype with a few counts. V is TRBV29-1 and J is TRBJ2-3, with 13 bases lining up with TRBD2. The CDR3 extends over 15 amino acids. V lost 1 base and J lost 6; bases outside the gene matches: 4. CDR1 SQVTM and CDR2 ANQGSEA come from the germline V gene. CDR3 residues: CSVEAGLAGVDTQYF. CDR3 bases: TGCAGCGTTGAAGCAGGACTAGCGGGGGTGGATACGCAGTATTTT.

The rearrangement uses TRBV11-2 and TRBJ2-5; no firm D call. This CDR3 region has 14 residues. V dropped 0 bases and J dropped 0 bases, with 5 bases sitting between them. CDR1 is SGHAT, CDR2 FQNNGV, per germline. The CDR3 sequence is CASSLDAHQETQYF. As DNA, the CDR3 is TGTGCCAGCAGCTTAGACGCTCACCAAGAGACCCAGTACTTC.

This clonotype was observed a few times. The V gene is TRBV7-6, the J gene TRBJ2-7, with D unclear. Germline V gives CDR1 SGHVS, CDR2 FNYEAQ. The CDR3 runs to 15 residues. V gave up 5 bases and J gave up 4 bases, with 18 bases separating them. CDR3 sequence (DNA): TGTGCCAGCAGCCCAAAAGCACGGATCCTTTACGAGCAGTACTTC. It codes for CASSPKARILYEQYF.

The chain uses TRBV20-1 and TRBJ2-7, with D unclear. The germline gives CDR1 DFQATT, CDR2 SNEGSKA (reference sequence). The CDR3 consists of 12 residues. V was clipped by 5 bases and J by 7 bases, with 15 bases between them. The DNA of the CDR3 is TGCAGTGCTTCCCTTGTCTCGAGGGAGCAGTACTTC. It specifies CSASLVSREQYF.

This clonotype was counted many times. This chain connects TRBV27 to TRBJ2-7; D not resolved. The CDR3 is 13 amino acids. With 6 bases removed from V and 4 bases from J, the gap between germline ends came to 13 bases. CDR1 is MNHEY and CDR2 is SMNVEV in the germline V gene (reference sequence). The chain's CDR3 is CASRGFEVYEQYF. The CDR3 nucleotides read TGTGCCAGCAGGGGTTTTGAGGTTTACGAGCAGTACTTC.

The gene calls are TRBV4-2 and TRBJ2-2, with no clear D. The V and J ends lost 4 bases and 5 bases respectively, with 14 bases between them. The germline V gene encodes CDR1 LGHNA and CDR2 YNFKEQ. CDR3 length: 15 amino acids. CDR3 in amino acids: CASSLWTARTGELFF. The CDR3, as DNA: TGTGCCAGCAGCCTATGGACGGCGAGGACCGGGGAGCTGTTTTTT.

This clonotype came up a few times. This chain connects TRBV12-3 or TRBV12-4 to TRBJ1-5, with D hard to call. The CDR3 loop spans 13 amino acids. V was cut by 8 bases and J by 8 bases, with 16 bases left in between. The CDR3 spells CASADGVFEPQHF. CDR3 DNA sequence: TGTGCCAGCGCCGACGGGGTGTTTGAGCCCCAGCATTTT.

The chain carries TRBV4-1 and TRBJ2-7; no definite D call. Germline loops: CDR1 MGHRA, CDR2 YSYEKL. Trimming left V 3 bases short and J 3 bases short, with 9 bases between. The CDR3 spans 13 residues. The CDR3 reads CASSHPTNYEQYF. The CDR3 DNA sequence: TGCGCCAGCAGCCACCCAACGAACTACGAGCAGTACTTC.

This clonotype was observed a handful of times. The rearrangement uses TRBV13 and TRBJ2-1, with TRBD1 matching over 11 bases. The CDR3 contains 16 residues. CDR1 is PRHDT, CDR2 FYEKMQ, per germline (reference sequence). The trim removed 5 bases at V and 6 bases at J, leaving 9 bases unmatched. Here the CDR3 reads CASSPQGQGASNEQFF. The CDR3 nucleotides are TGTGCCAGCAGCCCCCAAGGACAGGGGGCGAGCAATGAGCAGTTCTTC. The complete variable domain, with remaining parts taken from reference TRBV13 and TRBJ2-1, reads AAGVIQSPRHLIKEKRETATLKCYPIPRHDTVYWYQQGPGQDPQFLISFYEKMQSDKGSIPDRFSAQQFSDYHSELNMSSLELGDSALYFCASSPQGQGASNEQFFGPGTRLTVL.

V usage is TRBV12-3 or TRBV12-4 and J usage is TRBJ2-1; D tentatively reads TRBD1 or TRBD2 (5 bases each). The length of the CDR3 is 13 residues. The V gene lost 8 bases and the J gene lost 1 base, with 9 bases spanning the gap. The CDR3 is CASGGKSYNEQFF. The CDR3, as DNA: TGTGCCAGCGGGGGAAAATCCTACAATGAGCAGTTCTTC.

This chain connects TRBV10-3 to TRBJ2-2; 7 bases align to TRBD1. V gave up 11 bases and J gave up 3 bases; unmatched junction bases: 3. The CDR3 loop spans 12 amino acids. In germline, CDR1 is ENHRY, CDR2 SYGVKD. CDR3 protein: CAAQGYTGELFF. CDR3 in DNA: TGTGCCGCACAGGGGTACACCGGGGAGCTGTTTTTT.

This chain connects TRBV3-1 to TRBJ2-1; 7 nucleotides match TRBD2. Judging by the DNA end, TRBJ2-5 fits better; the J call may be wrong. Germline V gives CDR1 LGHDT, CDR2 YNNKEL (reference sequence). The CDR3 loop spans 16 amino acids. CDR3 nucleotide sequence: TGTGCCAGCAGCCAAGACCACACTAGCGTACAAGAGACCCAGTACTTC. Protein: CASSQDHTSVQETQYF.

The chain joins TRBV9 to TRBJ2-5; TRBD2 matches 10 bases. Gene TRBJ2-1 matches the end of the DNA better, so the J call may be wrong. CDR1 SGDLS and CDR2 YYNGEE come from the germline V gene. The CDR3 is 18 residues long. CDR3 nucleotide sequence: TGTGCCAGCAGCGTAGAGGGAGGAGCGGGAGGGCCAGGCAATGAGCAGTTCTTC. It translates to CASSVEGGAGGPGNEQFF.

V usage is TRBV29-1 and J usage is TRBJ1-1; no firm D call. From germline, CDR1 is SQVTM and CDR2 ANQGSEA. The CDR3 has 13 amino acids. Between the trimmed V and J ends, which lost 7 bases and 3 bases, there was a span of 15 bases. The CDR3 here is CSAVDGADTEAFF. The DNA for the CDR3 is TGCAGCGCCGTAGACGGAGCGGACACTGAAGCTTTCTTT.

This rearrangement joins TRBV27 to TRBJ2-5, with 11 bases matching TRBD2. Near its end, the DNA agrees better with TRBJ2-1, so the J call may be wrong. The CDR3 sequence is 14 residues long. Germline values: CDR1 MNHEY, CDR2 SMNVEV (reference sequence). As DNA, the CDR3 is TGTGCCAGCAGCCGCCAAACTAGCGGGAGTCAGCAGTTCTTC. Translated: CASSRQTSGSQQFF.

This clonotype was found a few times. The chain has TRBV11-2 and TRBJ2-1; no definite D call. V lost 5 bases and J lost 6, with 11 bases in between. The CDR3 spans 13 residues. CDR1 and CDR2 from the germline V gene are SGHAT and FQNNGV. CDR3: CASSPLVRNEQFF. CDR3 nucleotides: TGTGCCAGCAGCCCTTTAGTCCGCAATGAGCAGTTCTTC.

This clonotype was found a few times. The CDR3 region is CSAESSYEQYF. The CDR3 coding sequence is TGCAGCGCGGAGAGCTCCTACGAGCAGTACTTC. This chain connects TRBV29-1 to TRBJ2-5, with unresolved D. The J call is in doubt because the DNA end fits TRBJ2-7 better. Germline lookup yields CDR1 SQVTM and CDR2 ANQGSEA. The CDR3 covers 11 residues.

The table lists this clonotype with a few counts. The chain employs TRBV12-3 or TRBV12-4 and TRBJ2-5; the D is unclear. Deletions cut 6 bases from V and 7 bases from J, with 21 bases between. This CDR3 contains 15 residues. CDR3 DNA sequence: TGTGCCAGCAGCTCCAATCCAGCCCAACTGGGGACCCAGTACTTC. This codes for CASSSNPAQLGTQYF.

The chain carries TRBV7-3 and TRBJ2-1, with 9 bases that match TRBD2. Germline V gives CDR1 SGHTA, CDR2 FQGTGA. V shed 5 bases, J shed 5 bases, and the junction held 7 bases outside the gene matches. The CDR3 extends over 15 amino acids. CDR3 amino acids: CASSQIAGADNEQFF. The CDR3 DNA reads TGTGCCAGCAGCCAAATAGCGGGAGCGGACAATGAGCAGTTCTTC.

This sequence joins TRBV15 and TRBJ2-3, with D tentatively TRBD1 or TRBD2 (5 bases each). This CDR3 spans 15 amino acids. The V end was cut by 1 base, the J end by 0 bases, with 8 bases between. Germline values: CDR1 LNHNV, CDR2 YYDKDF (reference sequence). CDR3 sequence (DNA): TGTGCCACCAGCAGAGGGGACCGCAGCACAGATACGCAGTATTTT. Its protein product is CATSRGDRSTDTQYF.

This clonotype has just one count. The V gene is TRBV12-3 or TRBV12-4, the J gene TRBJ2-3; 7 nucleotides match TRBD2. The CDR3 totals 14 residues. V dropped 7 bases and J dropped 4; count of bases not matched to a gene: 8. The DNA for the CDR3 is TGTGCCAGCACTTTTAGCGGGTCCGCAGATACGCAGTATTTT. Translated: CASTFSGSADTQYF.

The rearrangement uses TRBV4-2 and TRBJ2-1; 10 nucleotides match TRBD2. Germline V gives CDR1 LGHNA, CDR2 YNFKEQ. After removal of 2 bases from V and 0 bases from J, the junction contained 1 base not matched to a gene. The CDR3 has 16 amino acids. Written as DNA, the CDR3 is TGTGCCAGCAGCCAACGGACTAGCGGCTCCTACAATGAGCAGTTCTTC. Protein sequence: CASSQRTSGSYNEQFF.